One T cell receptor beta chain is described in this entry. Its cognate antigen has yet to be identified. These data come from a study of T cells expressing NK-cell markers (dated by TCRdb to the early 2020s). As for the study more broadly: Eight donors provided sorted CD3+CD56+NKG2C+, CD3+CD56+NKG2C- and CD3+CD56-NKG2C+ T-cell subsets, whose TCR beta-chain repertoires were profiled. Of the eight sequenced donors, seven were found to be HCMV-seropositive and one was found to be HCMV-seronegative. The study sequenced eight donors, all healthy volunteers chosen at random: three men and five women. The libraries were sequenced on Illumina HiSeq 2000/2500, MiSeq or NextSeq, producing 2 x 150 bp reads. Overall study outcomes, separate from this receptor: It remained unclear whether the expanded NKG2C-expressing T cell clones were specific for HCMV antigens. Those dominant clonotypes were again the most abundant among CD3+CD56-NKG2C+ cells in a few donors, at roughly 25-60.1%. In a handful of donors, the dominant CD3+CD56+NKG2C+ clonotypes ranked among the top 10 CD8+ clonotypes, making up roughly 1.0-8% of CD8+ T cells.

CDR1 and CDR2, per the germline V gene, are SNHLY and FYNNEI. The CDR3 holds 15 amino acids from the cysteine to the phenylalanine. The DNA is not on file. To determine HCMV serostatus, a commercial ELISA kit was used to detect HCMV-specific IgG in serum. Ficoll density gradient centrifugation was used to isolate peripheral blood mononuclear cells from blood. Sequencing was carried out with an Illumina HiSeq 2000. TCR beta cDNA libraries were made by 5'RACE template switching that added a universal primer site and unique molecular identifiers. cDNA synthesis was primed from the TCR beta constant segment, followed by two successive PCR amplification steps. From the authors' description of their analysis: MIGEC was used to demultiplex reads and group the reads by UMI, and MiTCR was used to assemble and quantify clonotypes. To exclude erroneous sequences, only TCR cDNA sequences supported by at least two reads were retained. Downstream repertoire analysis used the tcR package, and clonotypes were matched across fractions by CDR3 nucleotide sequence plus V segment. Antigen specificity was annotated against VDJdb with VDJmatch, allowing one amino acid substitution in CDR3. Following TCRdb reprocessing, every CDR3 protein sequence forms one entry, and DNA is not provided. TCRdb, rather than the study authors, made the V and J calls. The table for this sample lists roughly 420,000 distinct CDR3 sequences. Of the sample, under 7.5% is held by the ten largest clones.

This receptor was taken from a woman between 18 and 75 years old in good health. The chain couples TRBV2 to TRBJ1-1. The specimen sequenced was blood T cells: a sorted CD56 or NKG2C T cell subset, CD4+ or CD8+ T cells, or bulk PBMC T cells (not recorded which). The CDR3 amino acid sequence is: CASSVGRLRNTEAFF. Reference TRBV2 and TRBJ1-1 genes cover what lies past the CDR3, so the full variable domain is EPEVTQTPSHQVTQMGQEVILRCVPISNHLYFYWYRQILGQKVEFLVSFYNNEISEKSEIFDDQFSVERPDGSNFTLKIRSTKLEDSAMYFCASSVGRLRNTEAFFGQGTRLTVV.